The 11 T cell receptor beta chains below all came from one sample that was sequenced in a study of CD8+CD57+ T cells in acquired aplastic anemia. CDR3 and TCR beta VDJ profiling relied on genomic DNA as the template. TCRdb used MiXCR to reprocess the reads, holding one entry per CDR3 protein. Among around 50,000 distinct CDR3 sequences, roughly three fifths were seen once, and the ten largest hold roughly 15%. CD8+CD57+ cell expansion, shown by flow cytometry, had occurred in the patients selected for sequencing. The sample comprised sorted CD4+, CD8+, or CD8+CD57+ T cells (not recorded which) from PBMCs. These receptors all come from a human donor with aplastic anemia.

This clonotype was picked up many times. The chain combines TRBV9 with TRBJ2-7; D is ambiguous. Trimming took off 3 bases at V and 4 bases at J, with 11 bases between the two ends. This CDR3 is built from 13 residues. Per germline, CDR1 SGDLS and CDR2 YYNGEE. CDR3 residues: CASSGGTQYEQYF. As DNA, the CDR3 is TGTGCCAGCAGCGGAGGAACTCAGTACGAGCAGTACTTC. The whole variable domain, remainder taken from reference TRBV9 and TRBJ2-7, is DSGVTQTPKHLITATGQRVTLRCSPRSGDLSVYWYQQSLDQGLQFLIQYYNGEERAKGNILERFSAQQFPDLHSELNLSSLELGDSALYFCASSGGTQYEQYFGPGTRLTVT.

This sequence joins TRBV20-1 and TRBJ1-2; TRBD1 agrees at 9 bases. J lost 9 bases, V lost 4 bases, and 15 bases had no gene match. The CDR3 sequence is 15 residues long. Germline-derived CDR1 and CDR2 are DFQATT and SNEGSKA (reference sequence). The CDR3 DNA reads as TGCAGTGCTATGAGGATCGGACAGGGGTATTATAGCTACACCTTC. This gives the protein CSAMRIGQGYYSYTF.

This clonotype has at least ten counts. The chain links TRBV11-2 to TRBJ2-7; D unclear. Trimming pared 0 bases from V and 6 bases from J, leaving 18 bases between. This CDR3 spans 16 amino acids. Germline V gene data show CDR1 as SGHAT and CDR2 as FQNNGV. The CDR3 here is CASSLDPRGDKREQYV. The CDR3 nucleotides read TGTGCCAGCAGCTTAGATCCCCGCGGAGACAAACGCGAGCAGTACGTC.

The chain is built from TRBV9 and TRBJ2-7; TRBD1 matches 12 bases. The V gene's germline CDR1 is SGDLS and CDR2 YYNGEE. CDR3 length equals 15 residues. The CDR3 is CARSGRGTGGGEQYV. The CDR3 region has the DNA TGTGCCCGCAGCGGGAGAGGGACAGGGGGCGGCGAGCAGTACGTC.

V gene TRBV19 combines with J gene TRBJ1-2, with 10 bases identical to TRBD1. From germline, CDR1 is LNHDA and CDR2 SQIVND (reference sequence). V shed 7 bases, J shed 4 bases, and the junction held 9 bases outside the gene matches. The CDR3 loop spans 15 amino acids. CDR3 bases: TGTGCCAGTACCCGACAGGGGGCGCGGCTCTATGGCTACACCTTC. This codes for CASTRQGARLYGYTF.

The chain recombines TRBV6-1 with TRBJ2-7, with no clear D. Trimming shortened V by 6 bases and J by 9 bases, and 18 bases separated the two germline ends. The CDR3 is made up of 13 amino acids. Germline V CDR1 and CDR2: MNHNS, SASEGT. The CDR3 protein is CASSPGVGVGQYF. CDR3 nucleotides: TGTGCCAGCAGCCCCGGCGTTGGGGTCGGGCAGTACTTC.

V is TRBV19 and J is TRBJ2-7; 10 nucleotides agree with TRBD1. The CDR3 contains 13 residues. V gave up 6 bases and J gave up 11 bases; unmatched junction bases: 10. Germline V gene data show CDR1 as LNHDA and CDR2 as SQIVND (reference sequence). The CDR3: CASSRDRGEREYF. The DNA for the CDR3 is TGTGCCAGTAGCCGGGACAGGGGAGAAAGGGAGTACTTC.

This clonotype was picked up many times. The CDR3 sequence: CASSYDRVVYTF. The CDR3 DNA is TGTGCCAGCAGTTACGACAGGGTAGTTTACACCTTC. V usage is TRBV6-5 and J usage is TRBJ1-2, with 7 nucleotides matching TRBD1. CDR1 is MNHEY, CDR2 SVGAGI, per germline. V was clipped by 2 bases and J by 11 bases; unmatched bases: 5. The CDR3 covers 12 residues.

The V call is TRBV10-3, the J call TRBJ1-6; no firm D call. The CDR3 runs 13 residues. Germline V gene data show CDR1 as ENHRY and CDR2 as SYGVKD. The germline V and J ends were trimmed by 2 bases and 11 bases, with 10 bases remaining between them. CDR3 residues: CAISEGRQAPLHF. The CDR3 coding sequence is TGTGCCATCAGTGAGGGCAGGCAAGCACCCCTCCACTTT.

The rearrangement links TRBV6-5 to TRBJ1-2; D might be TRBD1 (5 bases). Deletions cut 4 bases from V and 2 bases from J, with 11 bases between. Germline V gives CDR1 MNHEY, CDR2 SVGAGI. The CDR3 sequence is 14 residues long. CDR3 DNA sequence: TGTGCCAGCAGTTCCAGGGCCGACAACTATGGCTACACCTTC. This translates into CASSSRADNYGYTF.

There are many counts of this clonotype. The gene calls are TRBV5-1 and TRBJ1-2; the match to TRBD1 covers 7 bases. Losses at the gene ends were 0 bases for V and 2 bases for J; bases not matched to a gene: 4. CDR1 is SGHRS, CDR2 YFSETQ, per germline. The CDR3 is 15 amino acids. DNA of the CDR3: TGCGCCAGCAGCTTGGCCGAGGGGGCGAACTATGGCTACACCTTC. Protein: CASSLAEGANYGYTF.